Shown below are 21 T cell receptor beta chains from a single sample sequenced in a study of neurological immune-mediated disorders. TCRdb redid the calling of the 5' RACE reads with MiXCR, one entry per CDR3 protein. The sample has under 70,000 distinct CDR3 sequences, about 3% seen once. Sequences were obtained from PBMCs. The receptor source for this set is a woman in her 50s with multiple sclerosis.

This clonotype has at least ten counts. The chain is built from TRBV20-1 and TRBJ2-1, with D perhaps TRBD2 (5 bases). The germline V and J ends were trimmed by 3 bases and 5 bases, with 35 bases remaining between them. The CDR3 extends over 21 amino acids. Germline CDR1 reads DFQATT; CDR2 reads SNEGSKA (reference sequence). The CDR3 loop reads CSASFSARARYGPKLDNEQFF. The CDR3 DNA follows: TGCAGTGCTAGTTTTAGCGCTCGGGCACGTTACGGACCCAAACTGGACAATGAGCAGTTCTTC.

In this sample, this clonotype turned up many times. The chain has TRBV20-1 and TRBJ2-1; 8 bases agree with TRBD2. The V gene's germline CDR1 is DFQATT and CDR2 SNEGSKA (reference sequence). Trimming at V came to 0 bases and at J to 8 bases, leaving 12 bases not matched to a gene. There are 16 residues in the CDR3. CDR3 nucleotides: TGCAGTGCTAGAGATCCCCAGCGGGAGAGGCTCGATGAGCAGTTCTTC. Its protein product is CSARDPQRERLDEQFF.

This clonotype was recorded at least ten times. V gene TRBV7-2 combines with J gene TRBJ2-1; 9 positions agree with TRBD1. After removal of 3 bases from V and 9 bases from J, the junction contained 6 bases not matched to a gene. CDR1 and CDR2 from the germline V gene are SGHTA and FQGNSA. The CDR3 contains 14 residues. CDR3 loop: CASSFRDRAREQFF. CDR3 DNA: TGTGCCAGCAGCTTCCGGGACAGGGCGCGTGAGCAGTTCTTC.

V and J are TRBV7-2 and TRBJ2-5; a possible D gene is TRBD2 (6 bases). V was clipped by 3 bases and J by 1 base, with 15 bases between them. The CDR3 has 16 amino acids. CDR1 and CDR2 (germline): SGHTA, FQGNSA. CDR3 protein: CASSFSAGRGQETQYF. CDR3 DNA sequence: TGTGCCAGCAGCTTCTCGGCGGGGCGGGGCCAAGAGACCCAGTACTTC.

This clonotype was counted many times. The V gene is TRBV20-1, the J gene TRBJ1-2, with TRBD1 matching over 8 bases. CDR3 length: 15 amino acids. The trim removed 4 bases at V and 6 bases at J, leaving 13 bases unmatched. In germline, CDR1 is DFQATT, CDR2 SNEGSKA (reference sequence). The CDR3 DNA reads as TGCAGTGCTACCACGATAGGACAGGGTGGAGATGGCTACACCTTC. Its translation is CSATTIGQGGDGYTF.

The table lists this clonotype with many counts. The V and J genes are TRBV20-1 and TRBJ2-2; D unclear. The CDR3 consists of 13 residues. With 6 bases removed from V and 3 bases from J, the gap between germline ends came to 11 bases. Per the germline V gene, CDR1 is DFQATT and CDR2 is SNEGSKA (reference sequence). In DNA, the CDR3 is TGCAGTGCAAGGGTTCAGTACACCGGGGAGCTGTTTTTT. Encoded protein: CSARVQYTGELFF.

This clonotype appeared many times. V usage is TRBV5-1 and J usage is TRBJ1-1; 8 bases align to TRBD1. The V and J ends lost 2 bases and 1 base, in that order; junction bases with no gene match: 4. Germline CDR1 is SGHRS and CDR2 is YFSETQ. This CDR3 region has 15 residues. The CDR3 spells CASSFAGQGNTEAFF. CDR3 nucleotide sequence: TGCGCCAGCAGCTTTGCAGGACAGGGGAACACTGAAGCTTTCTTT.

This clonotype has at least ten counts. The J gene is TRBJ2-2, the V gene TRBV5-5, with TRBD1 matching over 9 bases. The CDR3 is 17 amino acids. In germline, CDR1 is SGHKS, CDR2 YYEKEE (reference sequence). The V gene end was trimmed by 2 bases and the J gene end by 2 bases; junction bases not matched to a gene: 7. For the CDR3, the DNA is TGTGCCAGCAGCTTCAACCTGGGACAGGGAAACACCGGGGAGCTGTTTTTT. Translated: CASSFNLGQGNTGELFF.

This clonotype was counted at least ten times. The rearrangement uses TRBV4-2 and TRBJ2-1; D gene uncertain. The CDR3 length is 16 residues. The V gene lost 1 base and the J gene lost 0 bases, with 10 bases spanning the gap. Germline assignment: CDR1 LGHNA and CDR2 YNFKEQ. The CDR3 coding sequence is TGTGCCAGCAGCCAAGTTCCGAAAAGCTCCTACAATGAGCAGTTCTTC. It codes for CASSQVPKSSYNEQFF.

V usage is TRBV20-1 and J usage is TRBJ2-5, with TRBD1 matching over 8 bases. Per germline, CDR1 DFQATT and CDR2 SNEGSKA (reference sequence). The CDR3 length is 13 residues. V was clipped by 3 bases and J by 5 bases; unmatched bases: 5. The CDR3 sequence: CSARGQVGETQYF. In DNA, the CDR3 is TGCAGTGCTAGGGGACAGGTCGGGGAGACCCAGTACTTC.

The table lists this clonotype with many counts. The rearrangement uses TRBV29-1 and TRBJ1-3; D is uncertain. Germline-derived CDR1 and CDR2 are SQVTM and ANQGSEA. This CDR3 is built from 14 residues. Trimming left V 6 bases short and J 2 bases short, with 14 bases between. CDR3 loop: CSVLSKSAGNTIYF. The DNA for the CDR3 is TGCAGCGTCCTAAGTAAATCGGCTGGAAACACCATATATTTT. The complete variable domain, with remaining parts taken from reference TRBV29-1 and TRBJ1-3, reads SAVISQKPSRDICQRGTSLTIQCQVDSQVTMMFWYRQQPGQSLTLIATANQGSEATYESGFVIDKFPISRPNLTFSTLTVSNMSPEDSSIYLCSVLSKSAGNTIYFGEGSWLTVV.

This clonotype was detected ten times or more. V and J are TRBV5-6 and TRBJ2-5, with 7 bases identical to TRBD1. The junction had 12 bases not matched to a gene; V was cut back by 3 bases and J by 4 bases. The germline V gene has CDR1 SGHDT and CDR2 YYEEEE. The CDR3 contains 16 residues. The CDR3 DNA sequence: TGTGCCAGCAGCTGGGGGCTCGACAGGGCGGGAGAGACCCAGTACTTC. Translating it yields CASSWGLDRAGETQYF.

In its sample, this clonotype was seen many times. The CDR3 loop reads CASSLSATNQPQHF. The CDR3 DNA reads as TGTGCCAGCAGCTTATCAGCCACGAATCAGCCCCAGCATTTT. The chain joins TRBV7-2 to TRBJ1-5; no clear D gene. The germline gives CDR1 SGHTA, CDR2 FQGNSA. The CDR3 spans 14 residues. Between the trimmed V and J ends, which lost 2 bases and 4 bases, there was a span of 9 bases. Variable domain in full (rest from reference TRBV7-2 and TRBJ1-5): GAGVSQSPSNKVTEKGKDVELRCDPISGHTALYWYRQSLGQGLEFLIYFQGNSAPDKSGLPSDRFSAERTGGSVSTLTIQRTQQEDSAVYLCASSLSATNQPQHFGDGTRLSIL.

This clonotype was picked up many times. This chain uses TRBV7-2 with TRBJ2-3; D is unclear. CDR3 length: 10 residues. The V and J ends lost 4 bases and 6 bases respectively, with 2 bases between them. Germline V gene lookup returns CDR1 SGHTA and CDR2 FQGNSA. The chain's CDR3 is CASSSDTQYF. CDR3 DNA: TGTGCCAGCAGCTCCGATACGCAGTATTTT. Looking up the rest from reference TRBV7-2 and TRBJ2-3 gives the full variable domain: GAGVSQSPSNKVTEKGKDVELRCDPISGHTALYWYRQSLGQGLEFLIYFQGNSAPDKSGLPSDRFSAERTGGSVSTLTIQRTQQEDSAVYLCASSSDTQYFGPGTRLTVL.

There are many counts of this clonotype. V and J are TRBV6-1 and TRBJ1-2, with a possible D match to TRBD1 (5 bases). V lost 6 bases and J 5 bases, leaving 10 bases between the germline ends. The CDR3 length is 12 residues. Germline CDR1 reads MNHNS; CDR2 reads SASEGT. CDR3 residues: CASSDWGYGYTF. The CDR3 region has the DNA TGTGCCAGCAGCGACTGGGGGTATGGCTACACCTTC.

This clonotype was detected many times. This chain joins TRBV7-2 and TRBJ2-3; D is unresolved. The CDR3 consists of 16 residues. In germline, CDR1 is SGHTA, CDR2 FQGNSA. Between the trimmed V and J ends, which lost 1 base and 2 bases, there was a span of 13 bases. The CDR3 sequence is CASSLGIRAATDTQYF. The CDR3 DNA reads TGTGCCAGCAGCTTAGGGATTAGGGCGGCCACAGATACGCAGTATTTT.

This clonotype showed up many times. The chain joins TRBV19 to TRBJ2-1; 8 bases align to TRBD1. The CDR3 is 19 amino acids. CDR1 is LNHDA and CDR2 is SQIVND in the germline V gene (reference sequence). V trimming: 2 bases; J trimming: 2 bases; junction bases outside the gene matches: 14. The CDR3: CASSIPGTGLRKTYNEQFF. CDR3 DNA: TGTGCCAGTAGTATACCCGGGACAGGACTACGGAAGACCTACAATGAGCAGTTCTTC.

Many counts were recorded for this clonotype. V gene TRBV6-6 combines with J gene TRBJ2-6, with 10 bases that match TRBD1. The V segment lost 5 bases and the J segment 7 bases; nucleotides outside the gene matches: 5. Germline CDR1 is MNHNY and CDR2 is SVGAGI (reference sequence). The length of the CDR3 is 15 residues. The CDR3, as DNA: TGTGCCAGCAGTGCCCGGGACAGGGGAGCCAACGTCCTGACTTTC. Residues: CASSARDRGANVLTF.

This clonotype occurred many times. This sequence joins TRBV20-1 and TRBJ1-1; D ambiguous. V was pared by 6 bases and J by 3 bases, with 14 bases between. The CDR3 runs to 13 residues. The V gene's germline CDR1 is DFQATT and CDR2 SNEGSKA (reference sequence). DNA of the CDR3: TGCAGTGCCGGTACTATGGTGGACACTGAAGCTTTCTTT. Translated: CSAGTMVDTEAFF.

This clonotype has a count of ten or more. CDR3 bases: TGTGCCAGCAGCCCAGGTAGCATCGAGCAGTACTTC. Translating it yields CASSPGSIEQYF. The rearrangement links TRBV3-1 to TRBJ2-7; no reliable D call. In germline, CDR1 is LGHDT, CDR2 YNNKEL (reference sequence). The V and J ends lost 4 bases and 6 bases respectively, with 10 bases between them. The CDR3 contains 12 residues.

At least ten counts were recorded for this clonotype. The chain has TRBV6-6 and TRBJ2-5; tentatively, D is TRBD1 (6 bases). The CDR3 is made up of 15 amino acids. V was clipped by 0 bases and J by 7 bases, with 15 bases between them. Germline values: CDR1 MNHNY, CDR2 SVGAGI (reference sequence). CDR3 loop: CASSYSGTQVWTQYF. CDR3 sequence (DNA): TGTGCCAGCAGTTACTCGGGGACACAGGTTTGGACCCAGTACTTC.